The subject of this entry is one TCR beta chain. The record originates from a study of blood T cell repertoires in COVID-19. Germline lookup yields CDR1 LNHDA and CDR2 SQIVND (reference sequence). This CDR3 has 13 amino acids. Trimming took off 7 bases at V and 1 base at J, with 10 bases between the two ends. As handled by the study authors: Amplification of reference gene primers was used by the study to estimate nucleated cell counts. Here immunoSEQ multiplex PCR was the method, and the copy in TCRdb shows in-frame clones only, minus some. V, J and clone size reflect that table, while D and trimming were determined from the DNA. The sample yields approximately 220,000 clones, approximately 88% seen once.

This clonotype was sampled from a man aged 35 to 55 with acute or convalescent COVID-19. The sequenced material came from peripheral blood. The chain couples TRBV19 to TRBJ1-1; D not certain. In nucleotides, the CDR3 is TGTGCCAGTACTAAAAAGTGGAACACTGAAGCTTTCTTT. It encodes CASTKKWNTEAFF.